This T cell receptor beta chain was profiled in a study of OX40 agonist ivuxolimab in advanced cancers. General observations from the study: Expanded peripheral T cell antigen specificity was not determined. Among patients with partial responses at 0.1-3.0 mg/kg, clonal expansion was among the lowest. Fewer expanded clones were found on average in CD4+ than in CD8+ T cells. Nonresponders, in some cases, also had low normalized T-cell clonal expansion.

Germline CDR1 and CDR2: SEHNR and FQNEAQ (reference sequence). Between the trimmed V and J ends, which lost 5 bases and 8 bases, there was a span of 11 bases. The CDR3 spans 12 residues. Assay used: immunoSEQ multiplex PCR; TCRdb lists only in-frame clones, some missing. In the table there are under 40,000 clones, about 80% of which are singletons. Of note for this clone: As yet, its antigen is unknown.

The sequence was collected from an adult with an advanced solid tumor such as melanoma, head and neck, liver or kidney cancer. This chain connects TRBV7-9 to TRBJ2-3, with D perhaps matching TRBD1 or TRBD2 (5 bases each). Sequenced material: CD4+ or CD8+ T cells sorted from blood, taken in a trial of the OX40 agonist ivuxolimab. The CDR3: CASSPGAGTQYF. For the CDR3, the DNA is TGTGCCAGCAGCCCCGGGGCGGGTACGCAGTATTTT. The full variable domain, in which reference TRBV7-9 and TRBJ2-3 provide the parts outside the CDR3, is DTGVSQNPRHKITKRGQNVTFRCDPISEHNRLYWYRQTLGQGPEFLTYFQNEAQLEKSRLLSDRFSAERPKGSFSTLEIQRTEQGDSAMYLCASSPGAGTQYFGPGTRLTVL.